Detailed here is one T cell receptor beta chain. Its target is unknown. These data originate in a study of T cell responses to AZD1222 COVID-19 vaccine. Germline V CDR1 and CDR2: MDHEN, SYDVKM. V gave up 10 bases and J gave up 12 bases; unmatched junction bases: 8. The CDR3 is made up of 13 amino acids. This table comes from immunoSEQ multiplex PCR, and its TCRdb copy is limited to in-frame clones, with some not included. The sample carries about 140,000 clones, about 90% recorded once. Points from the study as a whole: Compared with day 0, the breadth and depth of the Spike-specific TCR repertoire rose significantly after two doses of AZD1222.

The chain combines TRBV28 with TRBJ2-1; 14 bases are shared with TRBD2. The source was peripheral blood, collected 28 days after the second AZD1222 dose. The TCR comes from an adult who received the AZD1222 COVID-19 vaccine. CDR3 sequence (DNA): TGTGCCACGGAGGGACTAGCGGGGGTAAGGCAGTTCTTC. It is translated as CATEGLAGVRQFF. The whole variable domain, remainder taken from reference TRBV28 and TRBJ2-1, is DVKVTQSSRYLVKRTGEKVFLECVQDMDHENMFWYRQDPGLGLRLIYFSYDVKMKEKGDIPEGYSVSREKKERFSLILESASTNQTSMYLCATEGLAGVRQFFGPGTRLTVL.